Here is one T cell receptor beta chain with its context. The sample is drawn from a study of technical replicates of blood from a few donors. Data came from immunoSEQ multiplex PCR; TCRdb stores just in-frame clones and leaves some out. Counted here are some 56,000 clones, roughly 95% occurring once; the ten biggest clones make up less than 4.5%. This TCR came from a human donor in good health. Some clones in this sample may be carry-over from other donors' samples. The material sequenced was PBMCs.

Here the CDR3 reads CASSTSGGYGYTF. For the CDR3, the DNA is TGTGCCAGCAGCACGTCGGGGGGCTATGGCTACACCTTC. V and J are TRBV9 and TRBJ1-2, with D possibly being TRBD1 (5 bases). Trimming left V 4 bases short and J 4 bases short, with 11 bases between. This CDR3 is built from 13 residues. Looked up from germline, CDR1 is SGDLS and CDR2 is YYNGEE.